The clone carrying this T cell receptor (beta chain) was seen a single time. Naive CD8 libraries used 20,000 to 1,000,000 sorted cells and 10%, 30% or 50% RNA. The record originates from a study of molecular identifiers for immune sequencing clone quantification. In the study overall: Four portions were sequenced after RNA from around 20,000 or 99,000 naive CD8 cells was split five ways in replicates.

Bulk TCR libraries used previously described methods and listed TCR primers. TCRdb analysed the PCR reads with MiXCR anew, one entry per CDR3 protein. Of under 600,000 distinct CDR3 sequences in the sample, 25% were seen once. CDR1 is GTSNPN and CDR2 is SVGIG in the germline V gene (reference sequence). The CDR3 is 14 residues long. V gave up 6 bases and J gave up 1 base, with 15 bases separating them. Sequencing input: naive CD8+ T cells from blood, with Jurkat cell RNA spiked in. The subset is: FACS-sorted CD8+CD4-CCR7+CD45RA+ naive T cells. This receptor was taken from a human donor in good health. Some libraries in this study had Jurkat cell RNA spiked in. This chain joins TRBV30 and TRBJ1-1; possible D gene TRBD1, 5 bases. CDR3 nucleotide sequence: TGTGCCTGTTACGGCCTGACAGCGAACACTGAAGCTTTCTTT. Amino acids: CACYGLTANTEAFF.